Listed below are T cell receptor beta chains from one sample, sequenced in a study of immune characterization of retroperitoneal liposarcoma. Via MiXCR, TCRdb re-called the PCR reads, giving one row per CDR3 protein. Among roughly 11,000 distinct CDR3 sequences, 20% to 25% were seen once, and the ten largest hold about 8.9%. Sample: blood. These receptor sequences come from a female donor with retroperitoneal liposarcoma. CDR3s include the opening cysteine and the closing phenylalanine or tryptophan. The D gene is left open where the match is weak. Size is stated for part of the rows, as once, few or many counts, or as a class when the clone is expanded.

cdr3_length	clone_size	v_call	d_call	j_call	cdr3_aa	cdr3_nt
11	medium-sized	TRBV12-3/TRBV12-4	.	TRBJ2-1	CASSSGNEQFF	TGTGCCAGCAGCTCGGGCAATGAGCAGTTCTTC
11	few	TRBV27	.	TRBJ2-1	CASGRGNEQFF	TGTGCCAGCGGGCGGGGAAATGAGCAGTTCTTC
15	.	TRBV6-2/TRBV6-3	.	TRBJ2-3	CASSSRGLSTDTQYF	TGTGCCAGCAGTTCTCGGGGACTTAGCACAGATACGCAGTATTTT
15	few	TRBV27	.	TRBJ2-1	CASSLRGGVHNEQFF	TGTGCCAGCAGTTTAAGGGGCGGGGTGCACAATGAGCAGTTCTTC
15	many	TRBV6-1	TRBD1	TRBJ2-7	CASSEIGQGSYEQYF	TGTGCCAGCAGTGAAATAGGACAGGGTTCCTACGAGCAGTACTTC
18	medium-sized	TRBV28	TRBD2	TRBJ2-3	CASSLTSSGSGGTDTQYF	TGTGCCAGCAGTTTAACTTCTAGCGGGAGTGGGGGCACAGATACGCAGTATTTT
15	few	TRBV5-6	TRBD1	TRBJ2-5	CASSRTGKLQETQYF	TGTGCCAGCAGCAGGACAGGGAAGCTCCAAGAGACCCAGTACTTC
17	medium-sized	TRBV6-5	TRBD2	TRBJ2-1	CASSYGTSGGLYNEQFF	TGTGCCAGCAGTTACGGGACTAGCGGGGGACTCTACAATGAGCAGTTCTTC
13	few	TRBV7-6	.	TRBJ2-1	CASSGSSYNEQFF	TGTGCCAGCAGCGGGAGCTCCTACAATGAGCAGTTCTTC
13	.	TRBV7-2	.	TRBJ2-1	CASSRDGHYEQFF	TGTGCCAGCAGTCGGGACGGTCACTACGAGCAGTTCTTC
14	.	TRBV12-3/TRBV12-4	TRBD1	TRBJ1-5	CASSLGQGGQPQHF	TGTGCCAGCAGTTTAGGCCAGGGGGGTCAGCCCCAGCATTTT
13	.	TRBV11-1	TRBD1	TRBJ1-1	CASSRDSQGEAFF	TGTGCCAGCAGCCGGGACAGCCAGGGTGAAGCTTTCTTT
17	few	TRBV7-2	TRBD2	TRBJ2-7	CASSLVGASGRGNEQYF	TGTGCCAGCAGCTTAGTCGGGGCTAGCGGGAGAGGGAATGAGCAGTACTTC
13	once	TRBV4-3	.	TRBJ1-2	CASSQDGSYGYTF	TGCGCCAGCAGCCAGGACGGCTCCTATGGCTACACCTTC
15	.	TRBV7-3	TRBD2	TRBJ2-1	CASSLTLSGSDEQFF	TGTGCCAGCAGCTTAACTCTTAGCGGGAGTGATGAGCAGTTCTTC
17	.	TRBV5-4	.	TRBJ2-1	CASSLIGGLRSYNEQFF	TGTGCCAGCAGCCTAATAGGGGGGCTCCGCTCCTACAATGAGCAGTTCTTC
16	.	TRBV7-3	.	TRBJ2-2	CASSSSLGLRGGELFF	TGTGCCAGCAGCTCTAGTCTGGGGTTGAGAGGCGGGGAGCTGTTTTTT
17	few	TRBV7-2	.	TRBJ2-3	CASSLLGLAHPTDTQYF	TGTGCCAGCAGCTTATTAGGGTTAGCGCATCCCACAGATACGCAGTATTTT
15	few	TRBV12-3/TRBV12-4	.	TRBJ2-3	CASTKGAGSTDTQYF	TGTGCCAGCACCAAAGGCGCAGGGAGCACAGATACGCAGTATTTT
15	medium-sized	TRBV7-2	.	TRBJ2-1	CASSRRGRIEETQFF	TGTGCCAGCAGCCGTAGGGGGAGGATCGAAGAGACCCAGTTCTTC
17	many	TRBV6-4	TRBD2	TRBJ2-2	CASRQTSGRTNTGELFF	TGTGCCAGCCGTCAGACTAGCGGGAGGACGAACACCGGGGAGCTGTTTTTT
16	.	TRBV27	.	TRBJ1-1	CASSRGGGGRDTEAFF	TGTGCCAGCAGTAGGGGGGGGGGGGGTCGGGACACTGAAGCTTTCTTT
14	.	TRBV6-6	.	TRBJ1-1	CASSYSPGDTEAFF	TGTGCCAGCAGTTACTCGCCGGGGGACACTGAAGCTTTCTTT
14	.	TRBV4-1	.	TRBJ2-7	CASSQRQGPYEQYF	TGCGCCAGCAGCCAACGCCAGGGCCCCTACGAGCAGTACTTC
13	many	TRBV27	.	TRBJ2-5	CASSVKAQETQYF	TGTGCCAGCAGCGTGAAGGCCCAAGAGACCCAGTACTTC
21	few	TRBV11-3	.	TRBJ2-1	CASSLDWEAGLSEVTHNEQFF	TGTGCCAGCAGCTTAGATTGGGAAGCAGGGTTAAGCGAAGTTACACACAATGAGCAGTTCTTC
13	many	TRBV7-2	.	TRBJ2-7	CASSRDGHYEQYF	TGTGCCAGCAGTCGGGACGGTCACTACGAGCAGTACTTC
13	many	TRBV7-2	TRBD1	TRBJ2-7	CASSLRTGNEQYF	TGTGCCAGCAGCTTAAGGACAGGCAATGAGCAGTACTTC
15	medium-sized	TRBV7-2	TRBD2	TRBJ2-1	CASSYGLAGVGEQFF	TGTGCCAGCAGCTATGGACTAGCGGGAGTCGGTGAGCAGTTCTTC
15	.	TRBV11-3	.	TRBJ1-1	CASSLTTTWGQGAFF	TGTGCCAGCAGCCTTACCACCACATGGGGGCAGGGAGCTTTCTTT
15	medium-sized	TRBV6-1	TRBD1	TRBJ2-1	CASTPDRESNNEQFF	TGTGCCAGCACCCCTGACAGGGAGAGTAACAATGAGCAGTTCTTC